Given below is one T cell receptor beta chain in context. Its antigen is not known. The ends were cut back, 0 bases at V and 2 bases at J, with 8 bases in the middle. The CDR3 is 15 amino acids. The germline V gene has CDR1 SEHNR and CDR2 FQNEAQ (reference sequence). This specimen belongs to a study of vaccination and CD4 T cells after COVID-19. The treatment: approximately 10-day PBMC culture with coronavirus spike peptide pools or control peptides (ViraFEST assay). CD4+ T cells were isolated by negative selection after less than eleven days of culture. The assay that was used to sequence DNA from cultured CD4+ T cells was the Oncomine TCR Beta short-read assay. TCRdb independently ran MiXCR on the PCR reads; one entry per CDR3 protein. Counted here are more than 10,000 distinct CDR3 sequences, approximately 50% occurring once; the ten biggest clones make up 20% to 25%.

The source is a human donor who had recovered from COVID-19. Sequencing input: CD4+ T cells from blood, cultured in vitro. The rearrangement joins TRBV7-9 to TRBJ2-1; no clear D gene. CDR3 sequence: CASSLAEGTYNEQFF. CDR3 sequence (DNA): TGTGCCAGCAGCTTAGCTGAAGGCACCTACAATGAGCAGTTCTTC.